Listed here is a single TCR beta chain. Here immunoSEQ multiplex PCR was the method, and the copy in TCRdb shows in-frame clones only, minus some. The sample contains approximately 140,000 clones, approximately 80% of which appear only once. These data come from a study of blood T cell repertoires in COVID-19. V lost 6 bases and J 6 bases, leaving 22 bases between the germline ends. CDR3 length: 16 amino acids. CDR1 and CDR2 from the germline V gene are SGHVS and FQNEAQ. The chain couples TRBV7-8 to TRBJ2-3; D is perhaps TRBD1 (6 bases). Material: peripheral blood. This receptor was taken from a human donor in a cohort sampled during active COVID-19. CDR3: CASSPVRDILSDTQYF. The CDR3, as DNA: TGTGCCAGCAGTCCCGTCCGGGACATCTTATCGGATACGCAGTATTTT.